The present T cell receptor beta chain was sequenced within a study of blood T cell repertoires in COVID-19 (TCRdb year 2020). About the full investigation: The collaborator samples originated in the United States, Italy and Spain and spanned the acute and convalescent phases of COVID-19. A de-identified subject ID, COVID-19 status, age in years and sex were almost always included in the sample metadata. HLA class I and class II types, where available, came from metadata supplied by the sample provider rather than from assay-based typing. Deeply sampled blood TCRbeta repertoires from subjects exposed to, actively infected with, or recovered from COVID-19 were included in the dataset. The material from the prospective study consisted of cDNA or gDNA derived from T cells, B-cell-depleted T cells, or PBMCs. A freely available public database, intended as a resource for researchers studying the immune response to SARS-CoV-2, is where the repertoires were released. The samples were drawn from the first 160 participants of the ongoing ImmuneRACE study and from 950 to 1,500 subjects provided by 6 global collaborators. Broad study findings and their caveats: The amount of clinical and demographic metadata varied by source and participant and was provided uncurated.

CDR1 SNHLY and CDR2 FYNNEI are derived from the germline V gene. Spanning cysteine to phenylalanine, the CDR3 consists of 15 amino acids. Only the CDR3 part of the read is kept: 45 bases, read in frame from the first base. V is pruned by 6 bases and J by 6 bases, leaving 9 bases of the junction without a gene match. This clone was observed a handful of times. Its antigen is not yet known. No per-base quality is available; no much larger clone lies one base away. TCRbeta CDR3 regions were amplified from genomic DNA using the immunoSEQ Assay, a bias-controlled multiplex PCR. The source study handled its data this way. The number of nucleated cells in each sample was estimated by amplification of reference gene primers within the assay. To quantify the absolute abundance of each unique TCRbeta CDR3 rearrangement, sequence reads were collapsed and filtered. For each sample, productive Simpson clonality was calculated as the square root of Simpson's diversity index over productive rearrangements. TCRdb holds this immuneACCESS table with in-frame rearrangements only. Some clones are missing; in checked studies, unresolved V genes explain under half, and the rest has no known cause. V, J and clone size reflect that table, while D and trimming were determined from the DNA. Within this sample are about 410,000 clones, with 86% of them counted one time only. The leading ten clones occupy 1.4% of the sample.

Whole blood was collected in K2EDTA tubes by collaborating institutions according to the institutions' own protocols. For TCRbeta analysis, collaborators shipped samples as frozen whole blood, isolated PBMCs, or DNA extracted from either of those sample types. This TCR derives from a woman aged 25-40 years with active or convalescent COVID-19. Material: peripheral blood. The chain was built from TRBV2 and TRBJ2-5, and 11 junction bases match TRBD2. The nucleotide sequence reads TGTGCCAGCAGAACTACTAGCGGGGGAGGGAAGACCCAGTACTTC. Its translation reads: CASRTTSGGGKTQYF.